The 15 T cell receptor beta chains presented below share a single source sample, sequenced in a study of blood T cell repertoires in COVID-19 (TCRdb year 2020). To prepare the library, the immunoSEQ multiplex PCR assay was applied. Drawn from immuneACCESS, this table holds only the in-frame rearrangements with V and J called that TCRdb kept. Clones are partly lost; checked studies trace under half to an unresolved V gene and leave the rest unexplained. For this sample the table gives some 190,000 clones, of which under 85% were detected only once. Over 6% of the sample lies in the top ten. The sequenced sample was peripheral blood. These receptors were collected from a woman older than 75 with COVID-19, enrolled during active disease.

V gene TRBV5-1 combines with J gene TRBJ1-4; D is perhaps TRBD1 (6 bases). Looked up from germline, CDR1 is SGHRS and CDR2 is YFSETQ. This CDR3 has 14 residues. The germline V and J ends were trimmed by 4 bases and 8 bases, with 15 bases remaining between them. The CDR3 DNA follows: TGCGCCAGCAGCCCCCCGGGGGGGGGCGAAAAACTGTTTTTT. Translation gives CASSPPGGGEKLFF.

The rearrangement uses TRBV2 and TRBJ1-2, with D maybe TRBD1 (5 bases). Trimming pared 2 bases from V and 6 bases from J, leaving 13 bases between. The CDR3 consists of 14 residues. CDR1 is SNHLY, CDR2 FYNNEI, per germline. This CDR3 is CASSERQMANGYTF. In DNA form, the CDR3 reads TGTGCCAGCAGTGAACGACAGATGGCTAATGGCTACACCTTC.

This sequence joins TRBV4-1 and TRBJ1-1; TRBD1 matches 7 bases. The germline V gene has CDR1 MGHRA and CDR2 YSYEKL. With 0 bases clipped from V and 5 bases from J, the junction kept 3 bases outside the gene matches. This CDR3 is 14 amino acids long. The CDR3 region is CASSQETGRTEAFF. Written as DNA, the CDR3 is TGCGCCAGCAGCCAAGAGACAGGGCGAACTGAAGCTTTCTTT.

Comments on this clone: The identical CDR3 is also encoded by other nucleotide sequences in the sample. The CDR3, as DNA: TGTGCCAGCAGCCCTTCCTCTGGAAACACCATATATTTT. Protein: CASSPSSGNTIYF. The chain links TRBV3-1 (or the pseudogene TRBV3-2) to TRBJ1-3; D gene unclear. This CDR3 region has 13 residues. Germline V gives CDR1 LGHDT, CDR2 YNNKEL (reference sequence). V dropped 4 bases and J dropped 0 bases, with 4 bases sitting between them.

The chain carries TRBV7-9 and TRBJ1-1; TRBD1 is a possible D gene (5 bases). Germline values: CDR1 SEHNR, CDR2 FQNEAQ (reference sequence). V was shortened by 1 base and J by 5 bases, with 14 bases between the two germline ends. The CDR3 spans 15 residues. The CDR3 DNA reads TGTGCCAGCAGCTTAGGCAGGGTAGTAGGAACTGAAGCTTTCTTT. Amino acids: CASSLGRVVGTEAFF.

This chain uses TRBV7-3 with TRBJ2-1, with 7 bases matching TRBD2. Per germline, CDR1 SGHTA and CDR2 FQGTGA. The CDR3 spans 16 residues. V shed 5 bases, J shed 0 bases, and the junction held 7 bases outside the gene matches. In DNA, the CDR3 is TGTGCCAGCAGCACACTAGCGTCAGGCTCCTACAATGAGCAGTTCTTC. This translates into CASSTLASGSYNEQFF.

The chain combines TRBV4-1 with TRBJ1-1; 8 nucleotides line up with TRBD1. The CDR3 extends over 15 amino acids. V trimming: 3 bases; J trimming: 4 bases; junction bases outside the gene matches: 7. Germline values: CDR1 MGHRA, CDR2 YSYEKL. The CDR3 nucleotides are TGCGCCAGCAGCCATTTATTGACAGGGGCCACTGAAGCTTTCTTT. Its translation is CASSHLLTGATEAFF.

The rearrangement links TRBV2 to TRBJ1-6; TRBD1 agrees at 7 bases. After removal of 10 bases from V and 0 bases from J, the junction contained 6 bases not matched to a gene. This CDR3 has 15 residues. The germline gives CDR1 SNHLY, CDR2 FYNNEI. Here the CDR3 DNA reads TGTGCCAAACGGGACAGTCGCTCCTATAATTCACCCCTCCACTTT. As protein: CAKRDSRSYNSPLHF.

This clone was recorded once. The J gene is TRBJ2-7, the V gene TRBV15, with D tentatively TRBD2 (6 bases). Per the germline V gene, CDR1 is LNHNV and CDR2 is YYDKDF (reference sequence). There are 13 residues in the CDR3. Trimming cost V 3 bases and J 2 bases, with 8 bases left between them. CDR3 region: CATSREGPYEQYF. The DNA for the CDR3 is TGTGCCACCAGCAGGGAGGGGCCCTACGAGCAGTACTTC.

The chain links TRBV28 to TRBJ2-7; maybe TRBD2 (5 bases). Trimming removed 6 bases at V and 7 bases at J, with 19 bases between. Germline-derived CDR1 and CDR2 are MDHEN and SYDVKM. This CDR3 is 14 amino acids long. CDR3 residues: CASSPEFFSGEQYF. Written as DNA, the CDR3 is TGTGCCAGCAGCCCCGAATTCTTCTCGGGAGAGCAGTACTTC. The full variable domain, rest sourced from reference TRBV28 and TRBJ2-7, is DVKVTQSSRYLVKRTGEKVFLECVQDMDHENMFWYRQDPGLGLRLIYFSYDVKMKEKGDIPEGYSVSREKKERFSLILESASTNQTSMYLCASSPEFFSGEQYFGPGTRLTVT.

This clone was picked up a small number of times. The V call is TRBV6-5, the J call TRBJ2-7, with a weak D call TRBD2 (5 bases). The V gene lost 2 bases and the J gene lost 6 bases, with 14 bases spanning the gap. The CDR3 covers 14 residues. Germline V gene data show CDR1 as MNHEY and CDR2 as SVGAGI. CDR3 in amino acids: CASSYLVGVSEQYF. CDR3 nucleotides: TGTGCCAGCAGTTACCTGGTGGGAGTGAGCGAGCAGTACTTC.

The V and J genes are TRBV6-5 and TRBJ1-5, with TRBD1 identical over 8 bases. The CDR3 has 15 amino acids. V was clipped by 0 bases and J by 4 bases; unmatched bases: 2. Germline V CDR1 and CDR2: MNHEY, SVGAGI. The CDR3 here is CASSYSRQGNQPQHF. CDR3 bases: TGTGCCAGCAGTTACTCGCGACAGGGGAATCAGCCCCAGCATTTT.

This chain links TRBV2 with TRBJ1-1, with 8 bases identical to TRBD1. In germline, CDR1 is SNHLY, CDR2 FYNNEI. After removal of 6 bases from V and 1 base from J, the junction contained 7 bases not matched to a gene. This CDR3 spans 15 amino acids. The CDR3 here is CASRETGAANTEAFF. CDR3 DNA sequence: TGTGCCAGCAGGGAGACAGGGGCGGCGAACACTGAAGCTTTCTTT.

J is TRBJ2-2 and V is TRBV5-1; 12 bases fit TRBD1. The V and J ends lost 5 bases and 4 bases, in that order; junction bases with no gene match: 6. Per germline, CDR1 SGHRS and CDR2 YFSETQ. The CDR3 totals 16 residues. CDR3 in DNA: TGCGCCAGCAGACGGGGGACAGGGGGCCGCACCGGGGAGCTGTTTTTT. Its translation: CASRRGTGGRTGELFF.

The chain joins TRBV10-1 to TRBJ2-7, with D unclear. The CDR3 runs 14 residues. CDR1 is WNHNN and CDR2 is SYGVQD in the germline V gene (reference sequence). V lost 7 bases and J lost 1, with 14 bases in between. The CDR3 reads CASINQVGSYEQYF. CDR3 sequence (DNA): TGCGCCAGCATTAATCAAGTCGGGTCCTACGAGCAGTACTTC.